The 11 T cell receptor beta chains listed next were all sequenced from one sample in a study of vaccination effects on CD4 cells after COVID-19. These receptors' antigens are unknown. Produced via immunoSEQ multiplex PCR; TCRdb's table is partial and in-frame only. This table holds 25,000 to 30,000 clones, 60% to 75% found once. Antigen-specific CD4+ T cells were expanded (with viral peptide pools) by the ViraFEST assay ahead of sequencing. When ten to eleven days of culture had elapsed, CD4+ T cells were isolated. Participants were vaccinated with two doses of either the BNT162b2 or mRNA-1273 vaccine. The sample was CD4+ T cells from PBMCs cultured with HCoV-OC43 spike peptides, taken after COVID-19 vaccination. Indicated subset: HCoV-OC43 spike overlapping peptide pool stimulation. The receptors originated from a human donor who received a COVID-19 vaccine.

The chain employs TRBV28 and TRBJ1-1; D is ambiguous. The V gene's germline CDR1 is MDHEN and CDR2 SYDVKM. Trimming cost V 6 bases and J 11 bases, with 13 bases left between them. The CDR3 loop spans 11 amino acids. This chain's CDR3 is CASRSVQWAFF. DNA for the CDR3: TGTGCCAGCAGGTCAGTCCAGTGGGCTTTCTTT.

Within the sample, this clone is medium-sized. The rearrangement links TRBV27 to TRBJ1-1; D ambiguous. In germline, CDR1 is MNHEY, CDR2 SMNVEV (reference sequence). The CDR3 sequence is 13 residues long. V was pared by 8 bases and J by 0 bases, with 10 bases between. The CDR3 nucleotides read TGTGCCAGCGTGGGGAGGGTGAACACTGAAGCTTTCTTT. This translates into CASVGRVNTEAFF.

The chain links TRBV3-1 (or the pseudogene TRBV3-2) to TRBJ2-3; D is undetermined. Germline V gene data show CDR1 as LGHDT and CDR2 as YNNKEL (reference sequence). With 4 bases removed from V and 5 bases from J, the gap between germline ends came to 10 bases. The CDR3 is made up of 13 amino acids. CDR3 protein: CASSRVFRDTQYF. As DNA, the CDR3 is TGTGCCAGCAGCCGAGTATTCCGAGATACGCAGTATTTT.

This clone appeared a few times. J is TRBJ1-1 and V is TRBV12-3 or TRBV12-4; D is ambiguous. The CDR3 is 13 amino acids. V gave up 7 bases and J gave up 4 bases, with 13 bases separating them. As DNA, the CDR3 is TGTGCCAGCATCCCTCTTGTGGGCACTGAAGCTTTCTTT. Translating it yields CASIPLVGTEAFF.

The chain employs TRBV4-2 and TRBJ2-2; possibly TRBD1 for D (6 bases). V was clipped by 1 base and J by 4 bases, with 7 bases between them. Germline V gene data show CDR1 as LGHNA and CDR2 as YNFKEQ. This CDR3 spans 14 amino acids. CDR3 in DNA: TGTGCCAGCAGCCAAGCCAGGGGCACCGGGGAGCTGTTTTTT. It codes for CASSQARGTGELFF.

The rearrangement links TRBV5-1 to TRBJ2-2, with TRBD2 matching over 7 bases. The CDR3 length is 16 residues. Trimming took 2 bases from V and 1 from J; bases not matched to a gene: 5. Germline V CDR1 and CDR2: SGHRS, YFSETQ. The CDR3 protein is CASSLVGGMNTGELFF. DNA of the CDR3: TGCGCCAGCAGCTTAGTCGGGGGGATGAACACCGGGGAGCTGTTTTTT.

This chain's CDR3 is CASAGLLATNEKLFF. CDR3 DNA sequence: TGTGCCAGCGCGGGACTTCTTGCAACTAATGAAAAACTGTTTTTT. The rearrangement uses TRBV7-9 and TRBJ1-4, with D possibly matching TRBD1 (5 bases). Trimming took off 8 bases at V and 0 bases at J, with 13 bases between the two ends. Germline V gives CDR1 SEHNR, CDR2 FQNEAQ (reference sequence). The CDR3 is 15 amino acids.

V usage is TRBV18 and J usage is TRBJ1-5, with TRBD1 matching over 10 bases. This CDR3 has 18 residues. Germline V CDR1 and CDR2: KGHSH, LQKENI. J was trimmed by 2 bases and V by 3 bases; bases with no gene match: 10. The CDR3 DNA sequence: TGTGCCAGCTCACCGGGACAGGGGATCCCATATGGCAATCAGCCCCAGCATTTT. Encoded protein: CASSPGQGIPYGNQPQHF.

The chain is built from TRBV3-1 (or the pseudogene TRBV3-2) and TRBJ1-2; D ambiguous. The CDR3 consists of 18 residues. Germline V gene lookup returns CDR1 LGHDT and CDR2 YNNKEL (reference sequence). V lost 0 bases, J lost 0 bases, and 17 bases lay in between. The CDR3 loop is CASSQDFWHRNTNYGYTF. Written as DNA, the CDR3 is TGTGCCAGCAGCCAAGACTTCTGGCACCGAAACACTAACTATGGCTACACCTTC.

The chain carries TRBV14 and TRBJ2-4, with 7 bases fitting TRBD2. J gave up 0 bases and V 3 bases, and 2 bases lay outside the gene matches. The CDR3 spans 15 residues. The germline V gene has CDR1 SGHDN and CDR2 FVKESK. The DNA of the CDR3 is TGTGCCAGCAGCCAGACGGGAGGAGCCAAAAACATTCAGTACTTC. Its protein is CASSQTGGAKNIQYF.

The chain combines TRBV18 with TRBJ2-1, with 10 nucleotides matching TRBD2. CDR1 and CDR2 (germline): KGHSH, LQKENI. With 1 base clipped from V and 0 bases from J, the junction kept 0 bases outside the gene matches. This CDR3 is 16 amino acids long. CDR3 in amino acids: CASSPRLAGSYNEQFF. DNA for the CDR3: TGTGCCAGCTCACCACGACTAGCGGGCTCCTACAATGAGCAGTTCTTC.